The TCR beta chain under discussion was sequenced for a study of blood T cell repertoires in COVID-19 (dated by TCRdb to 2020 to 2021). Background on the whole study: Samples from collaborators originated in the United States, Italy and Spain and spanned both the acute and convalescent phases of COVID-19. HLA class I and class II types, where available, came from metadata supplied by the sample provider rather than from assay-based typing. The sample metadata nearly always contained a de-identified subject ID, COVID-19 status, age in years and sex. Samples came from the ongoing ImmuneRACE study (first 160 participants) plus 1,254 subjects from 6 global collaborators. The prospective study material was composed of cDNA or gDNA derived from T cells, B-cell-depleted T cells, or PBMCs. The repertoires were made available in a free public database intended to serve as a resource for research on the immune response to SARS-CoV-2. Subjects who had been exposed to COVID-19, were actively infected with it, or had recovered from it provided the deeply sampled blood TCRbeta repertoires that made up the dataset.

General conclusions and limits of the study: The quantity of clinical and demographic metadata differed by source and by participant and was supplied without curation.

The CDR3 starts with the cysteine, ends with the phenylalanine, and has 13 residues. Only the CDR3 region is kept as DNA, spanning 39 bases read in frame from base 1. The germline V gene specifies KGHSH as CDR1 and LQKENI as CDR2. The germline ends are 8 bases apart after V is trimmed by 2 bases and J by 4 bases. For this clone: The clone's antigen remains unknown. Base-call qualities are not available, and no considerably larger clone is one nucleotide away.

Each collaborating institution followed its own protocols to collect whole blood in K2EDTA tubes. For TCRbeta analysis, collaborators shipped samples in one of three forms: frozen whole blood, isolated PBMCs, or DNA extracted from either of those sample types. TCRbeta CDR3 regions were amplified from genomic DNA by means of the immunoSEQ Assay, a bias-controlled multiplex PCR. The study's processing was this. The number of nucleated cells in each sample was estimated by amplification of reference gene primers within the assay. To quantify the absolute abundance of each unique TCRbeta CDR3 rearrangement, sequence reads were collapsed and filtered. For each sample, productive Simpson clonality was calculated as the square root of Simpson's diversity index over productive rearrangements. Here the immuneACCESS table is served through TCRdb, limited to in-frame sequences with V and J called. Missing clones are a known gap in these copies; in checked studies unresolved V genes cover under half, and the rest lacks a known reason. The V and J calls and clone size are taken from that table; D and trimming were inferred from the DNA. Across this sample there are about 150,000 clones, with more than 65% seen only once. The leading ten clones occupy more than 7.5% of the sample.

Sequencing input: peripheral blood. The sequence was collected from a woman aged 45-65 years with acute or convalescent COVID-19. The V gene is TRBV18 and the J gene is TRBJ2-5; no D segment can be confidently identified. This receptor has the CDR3 CASSPGLRETQYF. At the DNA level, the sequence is TGTGCCAGCTCACCAGGGCTAAGAGAGACCCAGTACTTC.